This is a list of T cell receptor beta chains from one sample in a study of blood T cells in healthy people across ages. TCRdb processed the 5' RACE reads anew with MiXCR; each CDR3 protein has one entry. The sample holds just under 900,000 distinct CDR3 sequences; roughly 26% are singletons and the top ten take around 15%. The sequenced material came from blood. The receptor source for this set is a woman at least 80 years old in good health. Both conserved end residues are part of each CDR3.

V gene: TRBV14
CDR3 length: 15
J gene: TRBJ2-5
CDR3 protein: CASSQLPGMDETQYF

V gene: TRBV14
CDR3 length: 15
J gene: TRBJ1-2
CDR3 protein: CASSDGPGTLYGYTF

V gene: TRBV6-2/TRBV6-3
CDR3 length: 14
J gene: TRBJ1-1
CDR3 protein: CASSPGQRYTEVFF

V gene: TRBV20-1
CDR3 length: 14
J gene: TRBJ2-4
CDR3 protein: CSAREQVPKNIQYF

V gene: TRBV4-2
CDR3 length: 14
J gene: TRBJ1-2
CDR3 protein: CASSQDLAVYGYTF

V gene: TRBV5-4
CDR3 length: 19
J gene: TRBJ2-6
CDR3 protein: CANSQQGGRLGSGANVLTF

V gene: TRBV4-3
CDR3 length: 14
J gene: TRBJ2-7
CDR3 protein: CASSESGTGYEQYF

V gene: TRBV6-2/TRBV6-3
CDR3 length: 14
J gene: TRBJ2-7
CDR3 protein: CASSFLGRPYEQYF

V gene: TRBV24-1
CDR3 length: 18
J gene: TRBJ2-6
CDR3 protein: CATSDPKVRVSGANVLTF

V gene: TRBV7-9
CDR3 length: 16
J gene: TRBJ2-3
CDR3 protein: CASSLAPGSTTDTQYF

V gene: TRBV19
CDR3 length: 13
J gene: TRBJ2-5
CDR3 protein: CASSNTKLETQYF

V gene: TRBV9
CDR3 length: 12
J gene: TRBJ2-7
CDR3 protein: CARVGTAGEQYF

V gene: TRBV28
CDR3 length: 13
J gene: TRBJ2-7
CDR3 protein: CASSAPSTYEQYF

V gene: TRBV2
CDR3 length: 15
J gene: TRBJ2-7
CDR3 protein: CARKPTTGPSYEQYF

V gene: TRBV29-1
CDR3 length: 14
J gene: TRBJ2-3
CDR3 protein: CSVGGSGFTDTQYF